The clone carrying this T cell receptor beta chain was observed many times. The sample comes from a study of T cells in Graves' hyperthyroidism and ophthalmopathy. TCR beta CDR3 regions were amplified from RNA transcripts. First-round RT-PCR targeting the TCR CDR3 was performed with the HTBI primer set. TCRdb called the multiplex PCR reads again in MiXCR, with one record for every CDR3 protein. The sample contains about 570,000 distinct CDR3 sequences, 46% of which appear only once. Exclusion of a patient resulted from uncontrolled infection, other autoimmune disease, pregnancy or lactation. The V and J ends lost 5 bases and 1 base respectively, with 8 bases between them. There are 13 residues in the CDR3. Germline V gene data show CDR1 as SGHAT and CDR2 as FQDESV (reference sequence).

This sequence joins TRBV11-1 and TRBJ1-1; D call uncertain. Sequenced sample: peripheral blood or thyroid tissue (not recorded which). This clonotype was sampled from an adult woman with Graves' disease, either hyperthyroidism or ophthalmopathy (not recorded which). CDR3 coding DNA: TGTGCCAGCAGCGAACAGACGAACACTGAAGCTTTCTTT. Translation: CASSEQTNTEAFF.